These T cell receptor beta chains were read from a single sample in a study of T-cell reconstitution after alpha-beta-depleted transplantation in children. TCRdb used MiXCR to reprocess the PCR reads, holding one entry per CDR3 protein. The table records roughly 300,000 distinct CDR3 sequences, around 10% of them present only once. The sample here was peripheral blood, taken 180 days after TCRalphabeta/CD19-depleted stem cell transplant. The receptors come from a male patient under 10 years old who had a stem cell transplant for chronic granulomatous disease, so the T cells may come from the graft donor. Each CDR3 is given with its conserved first and last residue. The D gene is left open where the match is weak. Some rows mark clone size as missing; the rest say once, few, many or name a class of expanded clone.

V: TRBV25-1
D: .
J: TRBJ2-7
size: .
DNA: TGTGCCAGCAGTGAATCCCCCGGGGTAGTTAAAGTAGAGCAGTACTTC
CDR3: CASSESPGVVKVEQYF

V: TRBV21-1
D: .
J: TRBJ1-3
size: many
DNA: TGTGCCACCCAACGGACAGTCTCTGGAAACACCATATATTTT
CDR3: CATQRTVSGNTIYF

V: TRBV4-3
D: .
J: TRBJ2-3
size: few
DNA: TGCGCCAGCAGCCAAGGGGCCCGGACATCAACAGATACGCAGTATTTT
CDR3: CASSQGARTSTDTQYF

V: TRBV3-1
D: .
J: TRBJ1-4
size: .
DNA: TGTGCCAGCAGCCAGGGTGCAGGGGACGAAAAACTGTTTTTT
CDR3: CASSQGAGDEKLFF

V: TRBV12-3/TRBV12-4
D: .
J: TRBJ1-1
size: .
DNA: TGTGCCAGCAGTTTCTCCACCCACACTGAAGCTTTCTTT
CDR3: CASSFSTHTEAFF

V: TRBV12-3/TRBV12-4
D: .
J: TRBJ2-7
size: many
DNA: TGTGCCAGCAGTTTTAAAGCAGGGTACCTAGTTCACGAGCAGTACTTC
CDR3: CASSFKAGYLVHEQYF

V: TRBV24-1
D: .
J: TRBJ1-2
size: many
DNA: TGTGCCACCAGTGATCGACGGGACAACTATGGCTACACCTTC
CDR3: CATSDRRDNYGYTF

V: TRBV9
D: .
J: TRBJ2-1
size: many
DNA: TGTGCCAGCAGCGTAGATTACAATGAGCAGTTCTTC
CDR3: CASSVDYNEQFF

V: TRBV13
D: TRBD2
J: TRBJ2-7
size: many
DNA: TGTGCCAGCAGCCAGGGACTAGCGGGGGGCCGGGAGCAGTACTTC
CDR3: CASSQGLAGGREQYF

V: TRBV7-2
D: TRBD2
J: TRBJ2-1
size: many
DNA: TGTGCCAGCAGCCCCCTCCCCGGGTACGGTTCGAGCGGGAGGGTAAATGAGCAGTTCTTC
CDR3: CASSPLPGYGSSGRVNEQFF